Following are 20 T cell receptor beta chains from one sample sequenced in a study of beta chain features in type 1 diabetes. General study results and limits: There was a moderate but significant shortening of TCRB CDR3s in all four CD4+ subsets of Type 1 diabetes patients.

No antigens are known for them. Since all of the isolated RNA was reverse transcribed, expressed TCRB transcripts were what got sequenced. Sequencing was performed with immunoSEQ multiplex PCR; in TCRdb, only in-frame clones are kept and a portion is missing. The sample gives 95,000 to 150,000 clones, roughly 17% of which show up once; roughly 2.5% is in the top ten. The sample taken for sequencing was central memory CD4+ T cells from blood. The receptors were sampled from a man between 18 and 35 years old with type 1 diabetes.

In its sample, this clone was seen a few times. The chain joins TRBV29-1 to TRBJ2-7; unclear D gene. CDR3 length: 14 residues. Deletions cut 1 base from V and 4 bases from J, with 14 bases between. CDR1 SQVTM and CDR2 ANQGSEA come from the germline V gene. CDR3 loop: CSVEGEQPPYEQYF. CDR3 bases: TGCAGCGTTGAAGGGGAACAGCCTCCTTACGAGCAGTACTTC.

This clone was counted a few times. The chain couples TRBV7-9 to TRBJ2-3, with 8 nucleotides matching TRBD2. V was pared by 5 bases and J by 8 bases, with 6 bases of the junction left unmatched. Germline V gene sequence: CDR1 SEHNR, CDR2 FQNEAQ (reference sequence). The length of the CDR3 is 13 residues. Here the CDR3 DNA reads TGTGCCAGCAGCCCCCGGACTAGCCGTACGCAGTATTTT. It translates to CASSPRTSRTQYF. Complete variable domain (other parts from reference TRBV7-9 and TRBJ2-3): DTGVSQNPRHKITKRGQNVTFRCDPISEHNRLYWYRQTLGQGPEFLTYFQNEAQLEKSRLLSDRFSAERPKGSFSTLEIQRTEQGDSAMYLCASSPRTSRTQYFGPGTRLTVL.

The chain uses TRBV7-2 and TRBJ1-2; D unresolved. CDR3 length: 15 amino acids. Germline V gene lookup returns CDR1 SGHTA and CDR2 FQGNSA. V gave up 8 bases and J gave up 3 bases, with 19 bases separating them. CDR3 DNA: TGTGCCAGCGTACCGTGGACGAGCGGCGACTATGGCTACACCTTC. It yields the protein CASVPWTSGDYGYTF.

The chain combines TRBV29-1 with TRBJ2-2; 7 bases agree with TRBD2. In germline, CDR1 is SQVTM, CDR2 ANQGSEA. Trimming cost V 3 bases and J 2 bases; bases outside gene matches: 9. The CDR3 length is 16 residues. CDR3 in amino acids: CSVEGQRGRNTGELFF. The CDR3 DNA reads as TGCAGCGTTGAGGGCCAGCGGGGCCGTAACACCGGGGAGCTGTTTTTT.

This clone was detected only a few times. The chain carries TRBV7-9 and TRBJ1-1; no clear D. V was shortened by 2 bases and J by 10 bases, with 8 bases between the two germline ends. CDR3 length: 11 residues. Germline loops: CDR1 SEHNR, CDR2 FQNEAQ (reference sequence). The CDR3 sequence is CASSLKWGAFF. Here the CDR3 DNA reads TGTGCCAGCAGCTTAAAATGGGGAGCTTTCTTT.

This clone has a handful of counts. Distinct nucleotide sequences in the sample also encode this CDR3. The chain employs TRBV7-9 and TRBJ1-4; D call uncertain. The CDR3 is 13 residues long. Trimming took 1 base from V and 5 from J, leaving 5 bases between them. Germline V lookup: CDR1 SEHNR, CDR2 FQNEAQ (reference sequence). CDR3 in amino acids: CASSLEQNEKLFF. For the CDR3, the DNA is TGTGCCAGCAGCTTAGAGCAAAATGAAAAACTGTTTTTT.

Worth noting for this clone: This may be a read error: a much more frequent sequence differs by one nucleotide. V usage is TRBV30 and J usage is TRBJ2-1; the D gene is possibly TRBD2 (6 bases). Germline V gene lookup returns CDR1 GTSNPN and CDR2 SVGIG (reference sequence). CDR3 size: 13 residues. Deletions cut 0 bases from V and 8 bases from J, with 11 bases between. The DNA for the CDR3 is TGTGCCTGGAGTGTACGGCGGAGGGATGAGCAGTTCTTC. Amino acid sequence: CAWSVRRRDEQFF.

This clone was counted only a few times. CDR3 in DNA: TGCGCCAGCAGCCTGGACAGAGCCTACGAGCAGTACTTC. This sequence encodes CASSLDRAYEQYF. This rearrangement joins TRBV23-1 to TRBJ2-7, with D possibly TRBD1 on 6 matching bases. TRBV23-1 is treated as an ORF (open reading frame) with a function not yet certain. Trimming shortened V by 6 bases and J by 2 bases, and 11 bases separated the two germline ends. CDR3 size: 13 residues.

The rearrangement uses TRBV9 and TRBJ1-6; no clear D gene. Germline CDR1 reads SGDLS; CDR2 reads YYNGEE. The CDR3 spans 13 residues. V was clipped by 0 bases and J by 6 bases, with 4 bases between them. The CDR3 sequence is CASSVEANSPLHF. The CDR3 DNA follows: TGTGCCAGCAGCGTAGAGGCTAATTCACCCCTCCACTTT.

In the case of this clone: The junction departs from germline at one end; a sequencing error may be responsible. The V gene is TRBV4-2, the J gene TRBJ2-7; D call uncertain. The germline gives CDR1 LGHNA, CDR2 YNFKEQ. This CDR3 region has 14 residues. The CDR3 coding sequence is TGTGCCAGCAGGTCGACGGGCAGATCCTCCGAGCAGTACTTC. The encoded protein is CASRSTGRSSEQYF.

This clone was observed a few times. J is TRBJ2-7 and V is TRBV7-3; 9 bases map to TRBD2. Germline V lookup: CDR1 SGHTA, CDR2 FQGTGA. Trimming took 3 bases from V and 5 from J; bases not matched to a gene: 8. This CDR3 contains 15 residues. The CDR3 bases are TGTGCCAGCAGCTTGACTAGCGGAGGCTTCCACGAGCAGTACTTC. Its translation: CASSLTSGGFHEQYF.

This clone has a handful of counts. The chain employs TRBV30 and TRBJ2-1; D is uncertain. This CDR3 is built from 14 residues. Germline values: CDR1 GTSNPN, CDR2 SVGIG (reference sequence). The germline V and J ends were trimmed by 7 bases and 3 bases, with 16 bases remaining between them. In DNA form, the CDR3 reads TGTGCCTTCTCCCCTGGGTACAGCTACAATGAGCAGTTCTTC. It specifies CAFSPGYSYNEQFF.

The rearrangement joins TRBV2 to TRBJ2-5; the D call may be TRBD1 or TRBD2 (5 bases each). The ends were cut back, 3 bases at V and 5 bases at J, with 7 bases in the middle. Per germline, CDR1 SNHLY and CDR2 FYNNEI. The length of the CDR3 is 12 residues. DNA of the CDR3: TGTGCCAGCAGTGACTGGGGGGAGACCCAGTACTTC. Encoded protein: CASSDWGETQYF.

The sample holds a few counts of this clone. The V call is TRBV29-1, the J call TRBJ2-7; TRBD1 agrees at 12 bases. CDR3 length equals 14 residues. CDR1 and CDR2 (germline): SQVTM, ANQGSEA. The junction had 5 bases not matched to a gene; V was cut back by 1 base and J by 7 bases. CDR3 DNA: TGCAGCGTTGAAGGGGGACAGGGGGCGGATGAGCAGTACTTC. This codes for CSVEGGQGADEQYF.

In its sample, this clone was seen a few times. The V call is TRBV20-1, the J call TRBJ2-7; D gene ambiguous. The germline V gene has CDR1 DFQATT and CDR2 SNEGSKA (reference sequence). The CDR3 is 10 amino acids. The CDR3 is CSGLDYEQYF. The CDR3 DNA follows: TGCAGCGGGCTGGACTACGAGCAGTACTTC.

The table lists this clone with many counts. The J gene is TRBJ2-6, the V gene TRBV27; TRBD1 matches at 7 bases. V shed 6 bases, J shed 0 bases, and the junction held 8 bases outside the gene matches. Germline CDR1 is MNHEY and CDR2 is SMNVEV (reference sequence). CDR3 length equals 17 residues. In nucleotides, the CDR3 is TGTGCCAGCAGGCTACAGGGGCCTCTCTCTGGGGCCAACGTCCTGACTTTC. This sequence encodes CASRLQGPLSGANVLTF.

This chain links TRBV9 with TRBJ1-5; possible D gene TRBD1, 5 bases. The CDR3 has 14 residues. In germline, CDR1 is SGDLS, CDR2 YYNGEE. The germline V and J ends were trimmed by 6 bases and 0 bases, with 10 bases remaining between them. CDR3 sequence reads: CASKGALSNQPQHF. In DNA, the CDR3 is TGTGCCAGCAAAGGGGCCCTTAGCAATCAGCCCCAGCATTTT. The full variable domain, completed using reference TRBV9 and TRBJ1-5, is DSGVTQTPKHLITATGQRVTLRCSPRSGDLSVYWYQQSLDQGLQFLIQYYNGEERAKGNILERFSAQQFPDLHSELNLSSLELGDSALYFCASKGALSNQPQHFGDGTRLSIL.

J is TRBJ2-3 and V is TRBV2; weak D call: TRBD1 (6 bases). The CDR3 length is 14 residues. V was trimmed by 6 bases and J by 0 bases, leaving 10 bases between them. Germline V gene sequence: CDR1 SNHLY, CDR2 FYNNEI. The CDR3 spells CASRAGVSTDTQYF. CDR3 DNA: TGTGCCAGCAGGGCAGGGGTTAGCACAGATACGCAGTATTTT.

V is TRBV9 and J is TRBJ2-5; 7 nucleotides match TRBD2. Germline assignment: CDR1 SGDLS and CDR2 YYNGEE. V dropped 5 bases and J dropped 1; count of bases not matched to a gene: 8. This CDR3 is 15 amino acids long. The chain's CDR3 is CASSANRGGQETQYF. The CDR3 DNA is TGTGCCAGCAGTGCTAATCGCGGGGGCCAAGAGACCCAGTACTTC.

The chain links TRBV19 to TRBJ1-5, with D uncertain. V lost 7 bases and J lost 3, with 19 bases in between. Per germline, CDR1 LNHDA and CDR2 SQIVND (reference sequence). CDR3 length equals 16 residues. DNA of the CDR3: TGTGCCAGTACGCCCCGGGGAGGGCTGATCAATCAGCCCCAGCATTTT. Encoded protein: CASTPRGGLINQPQHF.